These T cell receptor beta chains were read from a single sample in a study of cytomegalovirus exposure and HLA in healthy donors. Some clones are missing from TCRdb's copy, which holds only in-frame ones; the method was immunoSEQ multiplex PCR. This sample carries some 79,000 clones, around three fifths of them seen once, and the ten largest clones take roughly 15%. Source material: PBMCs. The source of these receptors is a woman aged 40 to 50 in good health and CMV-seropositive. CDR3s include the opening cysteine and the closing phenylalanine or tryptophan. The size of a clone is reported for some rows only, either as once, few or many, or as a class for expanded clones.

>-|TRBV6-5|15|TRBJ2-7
CASSHSSSGSPGQYF
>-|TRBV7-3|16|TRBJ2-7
CASSVNTAQADQGQYF
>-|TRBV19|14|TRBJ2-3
CASRGAGGSDTQYF
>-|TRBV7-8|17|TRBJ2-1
CASSFRLSGQGYNEQFF
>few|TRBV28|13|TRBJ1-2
CASSFEGARGYTF
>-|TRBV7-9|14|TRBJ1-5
CASSLTTGYQPQHF
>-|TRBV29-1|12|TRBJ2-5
CSVSPSGETQYF
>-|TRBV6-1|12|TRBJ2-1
CASSGLRSEQFF
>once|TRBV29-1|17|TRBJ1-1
CNVEDSWGWGENTEAFF
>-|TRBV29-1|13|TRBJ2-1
CSVDGRGDNEQFF
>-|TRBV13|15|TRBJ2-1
CASSLNWENYNEQFF
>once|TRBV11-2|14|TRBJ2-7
CASSPQGATYEQYF
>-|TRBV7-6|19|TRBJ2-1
CASTQMIGTGGPSLNEQFF
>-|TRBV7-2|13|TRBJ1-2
CASSTRQGDGYTF
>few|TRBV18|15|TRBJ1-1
CASSPSQGINTEAFF
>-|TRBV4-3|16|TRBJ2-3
CASSQWRGVGSDTQYF
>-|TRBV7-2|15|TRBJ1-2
CASSLGAGMVGGYTF
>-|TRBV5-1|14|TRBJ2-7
CASSLGQDSYEQYF
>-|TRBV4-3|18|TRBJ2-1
CASSQDIGLGGRSNEQFF
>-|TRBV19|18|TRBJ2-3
CASSHIHNRFSSTDTQYF
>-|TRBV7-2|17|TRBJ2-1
CASSLNPAGDSYNEQFF
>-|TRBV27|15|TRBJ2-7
CASSLAGVAIYEQYF
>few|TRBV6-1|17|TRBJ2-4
CASSERSAGESKNIQYF
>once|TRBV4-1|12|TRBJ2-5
CASSREEETQYF
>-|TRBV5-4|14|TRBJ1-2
CASSLDRSNYGYTF
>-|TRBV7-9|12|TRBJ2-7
CSSGTDYYEQYF
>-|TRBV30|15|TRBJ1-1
CAWSVAVGVSTEAFF
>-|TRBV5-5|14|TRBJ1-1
CASSLVLRDRKAFF
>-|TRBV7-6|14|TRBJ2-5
CASSLLAGVETQYF
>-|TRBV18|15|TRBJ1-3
CASSPWRDSGNTIYF
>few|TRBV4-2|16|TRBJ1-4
CASSQDEGTVGEKLFF
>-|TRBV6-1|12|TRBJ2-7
CASSEPRGRRYF
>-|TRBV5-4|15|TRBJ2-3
CASSHDSGRGQTQYF
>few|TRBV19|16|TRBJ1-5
CASRAQGDGSNQPQHF
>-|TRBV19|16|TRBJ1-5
CASSIPGQGGSQPQHF
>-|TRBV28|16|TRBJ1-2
CASSLGGYGSNYGYTF
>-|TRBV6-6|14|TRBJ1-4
CASRAGGIREKLFF
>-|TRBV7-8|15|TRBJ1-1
CASSPRTRTNTEAFF
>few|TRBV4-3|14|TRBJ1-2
CASSQVSTGTGYTF
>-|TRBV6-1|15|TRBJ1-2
CASSEAEGYVYGYTF
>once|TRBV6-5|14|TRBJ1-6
CASALDRGSSPLHF
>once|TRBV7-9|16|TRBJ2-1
CASSLAPGTGYNEQFF
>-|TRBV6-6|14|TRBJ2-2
CASREQENTGELFF
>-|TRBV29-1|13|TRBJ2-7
CSVARESSYEQYF
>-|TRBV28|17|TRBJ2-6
CASSLMGQGAGANVLTF
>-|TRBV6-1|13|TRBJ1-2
CASSERSYGGYTF
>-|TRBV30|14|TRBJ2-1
CAWLGLAGHDEQFF
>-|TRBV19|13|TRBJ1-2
CASISQGGYGYTF
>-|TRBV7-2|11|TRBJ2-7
CASSFGAEQYF